This T cell receptor beta chain was sequenced during a study of cytomegalovirus exposure and HLA in healthy donors. General study results and limits: Earlier results showed most TCR beta V segments being productive about 90% or about 30% of the time. Apparent HLA restriction characterized most CMV-associated TCR beta chains in a later analysis.

This CDR3 region has 14 residues. The germline V gene has CDR1 MNHNS and CDR2 SASEGT. Remarks on this clone: What it recognizes is unknown. At one of its ends the junction is not consistent with the germline gene, which may arise from a read error.

PCR primers comprised 60 Vbeta and 13 Jbeta primers. Assay: immunoSEQ multiplex PCR; the TCRdb copy retains only in-frame clones and omits some. The repertoire table contains around 120,000 clones. Source material: PBMCs. The genes are TRBV6-1 and TRBJ1-5, with D uncertain. This TCR came from a man between 45 and 60 years old in good health and CMV-seronegative. CDR3 sequence: CASSESRSHQPQHF. The DNA for the CDR3 is TGTGCCAGCAGTGAAAGTCGTAGCCATCAGCCCCAGCATTTT.